The sequence of this T cell receptor (beta chain) was determined in a study of T-cell reconstitution after alpha-beta-depleted transplantation in children. TCRbeta library construction was performed incorporating unique molecular identifiers. TCRdb used MiXCR to reprocess the PCR reads, holding one entry per CDR3 protein. The sample yields more than 550,000 distinct CDR3 sequences, roughly a tenth seen once. This clonotype was counted only a few times. CDR3 length: 11 residues. Germline-derived CDR1 and CDR2 are SQVTM and ANQGSEA. J was trimmed by 10 bases and V by 7 bases; bases with no gene match: 4.

The chain has TRBV29-1 and TRBJ2-1, with 10 nucleotides matching TRBD2. This clonotype originated in a human donor who donated a stem cell graft to a child with acute myeloid leukemia. The sequencing here drew on PBMCs from the stem cell graft donor, taken from the stem cell graft. The CDR3 loop is CSAASGREQFF. The CDR3 coding sequence is TGCAGCGCCGCTAGCGGGAGAGAGCAGTTCTTC.